The rows below give T cell receptor beta chains drawn from one sample of a study of identical twins. TCRdb fed the 5' RACE reads into MiXCR, producing one record per CDR3 protein. The sample contains 1.5 million to 2 million distinct CDR3 sequences, about 32% of which appear only once. Sequencing was done on a sample of cord blood. All receptors derive from a newborn girl in good health. Each CDR3 is given with its conserved first and last residue. D genes are given only for firm matches. Where a row states a size, it is once, few, many or the class of an expanded clone; other rows omit it.

NA	TRBJ2-7	NA	TRBV5-1	TGCGCCAGCAGCCCCCGCGTGGACGACGAGCAGTACTTC	CASSPRVDDEQYF
TRBD2	TRBJ2-7	many	TRBV20-1	TGCAGTGCTTTTCTAGCGGGAAATTACGAGCAGTACTTC	CSAFLAGNYEQYF
TRBD1	TRBJ1-6	many	TRBV12-3/TRBV12-4	TGTGCCAGCAGTTTCGGACAGGGCAATTCACCCCTCCACTTT	CASSFGQGNSPLHF
TRBD1	TRBJ2-5	NA	TRBV12-3/TRBV12-4	TGTGCCAGCAGCTATCACAGGGGGGAGACCCAGTACTTC	CASSYHRGETQYF
TRBD1	TRBJ2-2	NA	TRBV28	TGTGCCAGCAGTTCGACAGGGTGGGGTTTAATGAACACCGGGGAGCTGTTTTTT	CASSSTGWGLMNTGELFF
TRBD2	TRBJ2-1	once	TRBV18	TGTGCCAGCTCTAGACAATCAAGCGGGGAATACAATGGGCAGTTCTTC	CASSRQSSGEYNGQFF
NA	TRBJ1-1	NA	TRBV7-9	TGTGCCAGCAGCTTAGGGTCTAACACTGAAGTTTTCTTT	CASSLGSNTEVFF
NA	TRBJ1-2	few	TRBV5-1	TGCGCCAGCAGCGCCACAGGGTTCAGCTATGGCTACACCTTC	CASSATGFSYGYTF
TRBD1	TRBJ2-7	NA	TRBV5-1	TGCGCCAGCAGCTTGGCGGGACAGGGGGTGCGGGAGCAGTACTTC	CASSLAGQGVREQYF
NA	TRBJ2-7	few	TRBV20-1	TGCAGTGCTAGAGATGGGACATTCTCCTACGAGCAGTACTTC	CSARDGTFSYEQYF
TRBD2	TRBJ2-5	few	TRBV10-3	TGTGCCATCAGTGGAGCGGGGGCCCGCCAAGAGACCCAGTACTTC	CAISGAGARQETQYF
NA	TRBJ2-1	many	TRBV28	TGTGCCAGCCTTCCGGGACGAGAAATGGAGCAGTTCTTC	CASLPGREMEQFF
NA	TRBJ1-1	few	TRBV7-9	TGTGCCAGCAGCTTAGAGAGATGGGCCCCTGAAGCTTTCTTT	CASSLERWAPEAFF
TRBD2	TRBJ2-7	NA	TRBV5-1	TGCGCCAGCAGCACAAAAGCGGGATCGGGCTACGAGCAGTACTTC	CASSTKAGSGYEQYF
TRBD2	TRBJ2-3	many	TRBV10-3	TGTGCCATCGCCAGACTAGCGGGAGTAGATACGCAGTATTTT	CAIARLAGVDTQYF
TRBD1	TRBJ1-1	NA	TRBV4-1	TGCGCCAGCAGCCAGATAGGGGGCGGGACTGAAGCTTTCTTT	CASSQIGGGTEAFF
NA	TRBJ2-1	NA	TRBV20-1	TGCAGTGCTAGGGGCGGGCCGGTCTACAATGAGCAGTTCTTC	CSARGGPVYNEQFF
NA	TRBJ2-2	NA	TRBV7-2	TGTGCCAGCAGCTTAGTATGGGGGAGCCCTCTCCCGAACACCGGGGGGCTGTTTTTT	CASSLVWGSPLPNTGGLFF
NA	TRBJ2-4	few	TRBV7-2	TGTGCCAGCAGCTTAGAACCGTTAAGCATTCAGTACTTC	CASSLEPLSIQYF
NA	TRBJ2-5	many	TRBV20-1	TGCAGTGCTAGGGCCAGCTTGAAGCAGTACTTC	CSARASLKQYF
NA	TRBJ1-1	NA	TRBV27	TGTGCCAGCGGACCGAACCCGGGACAGAACACTGAAGCTTTCTTT	CASGPNPGQNTEAFF
NA	TRBJ2-4	NA	TRBV7-2	TGTGCCAGCAGCGACTGGGGCAAGGGGGTGAGAGCCAAAAACATTCAGTACTTC	CASSDWGKGVRAKNIQYF
TRBD1	TRBJ1-4	NA	TRBV20-1	TGCAGTGCTACCCCAGGGGGCTCTGGTAATGAAAAACTGTTTTTT	CSATPGGSGNEKLFF
NA	TRBJ2-7	NA	TRBV5-1	TGCGCCAGCAGCTTTTCACAGGGTGGGGGGAACTCAGCCTACGAGCAGTACTTC	CASSFSQGGGNSAYEQYF
NA	TRBJ2-2	NA	TRBV6-7	TGTGCCAGCAGTTACTTCGAGTGGAACACCGGGGAGCTGTTTTTT	CASSYFEWNTGELFF
NA	TRBJ1-5	few	TRBV5-5	TGTGCCAGCAGCCAACCCGGGCGCAATCAGCCCCAGCATTTT	CASSQPGRNQPQHF
TRBD1	TRBJ2-3	NA	TRBV2	TGTGCCAGCAGTCCAAAGGGGGCTCTCCGGGCAGATACGCAGTATTTT	CASSPKGALRADTQYF
NA	TRBJ2-3	NA	TRBV20-1	TGCAGTGCCGGACAGTACTCTAGCGCAGATACGCAGTATTTT	CSAGQYSSADTQYF
NA	TRBJ2-7	many	TRBV21-1	TGTGCCAGCAGCACCTTCTCCTACGAGCAGTACTTC	CASSTFSYEQYF
TRBD2	TRBJ2-1	few	TRBV15	TGTGCCACCAGTTGGACTAGCGAAAACAATGAGCAGTTCTTC	CATSWTSENNEQFF
TRBD2	TRBJ2-3	few	TRBV5-1	TGCGCCAGCAGCCCTGGTGGGCTAGCGGGAGGGTCTTGGGCAGATACGCAGTATTTT	CASSPGGLAGGSWADTQYF
TRBD1	TRBJ1-5	few	TRBV28	TGTGCCAGCGTCCACACAGGGGGTTATCAGCCCCAGCATTTT	CASVHTGGYQPQHF
TRBD1	TRBJ1-1	many	TRBV5-1	TGTGCCAGCAGTTTACAGGGGGACACTGAAGCTTTCTTT	CASSLQGDTEAFF
TRBD1	TRBJ1-2	few	TRBV12-3/TRBV12-4	TGTGCCAGCAGTTCCGACAGGGGCCCCGCTGGCTACACCTTC	CASSSDRGPAGYTF
NA	TRBJ2-4	few	TRBV7-2	TGTGCCAGCAGCTTAGCGGTACTAGCCAAAAACATTCAGTACTTC	CASSLAVLAKNIQYF
NA	TRBJ1-2	NA	TRBV7-8	TGTGCCAGCAGCGGTTTGACAGGTTACTATGGCTACACCTTC	CASSGLTGYYGYTF
NA	TRBJ1-5	NA	TRBV27	TGTGCCAGCCTTAGATCCGGGAGCAATCAGCCCCAGCATTTT	CASLRSGSNQPQHF
TRBD2	TRBJ2-1	NA	TRBV5-1	TGCGCCAGCAGCTCCACTAGCGGGTCTTACTACAATGAGCAGTTCTTC	CASSSTSGSYYNEQFF
NA	TRBJ1-2	NA	TRBV30	TGTGCCTGGAGTAAGCAGGTTAACTATGGCTACACCTTC	CAWSKQVNYGYTF
TRBD1	TRBJ2-1	NA	TRBV2	TGTGCCAGCAGCCCGGACAGGGGAGGCCTTAATGAGCAGTTCTTC	CASSPDRGGLNEQFF
NA	TRBJ2-7	NA	TRBV3-1	TGTGCCAGGGGGCCTGAGACAGGATACTACGAGCAGTACTTC	CARGPETGYYEQYF
TRBD2	TRBJ2-3	few	TRBV3-1	TGTGCCAGCAGCCAAGGGGGACTAGCTCGCACAGATACGCAGTATTTT	CASSQGGLARTDTQYF
NA	TRBJ2-3	NA	TRBV20-1	TGCAGTGCTAGGCCGGTTTATAGCGTGAGCACAGATACGCAGTCTTTT	CSARPVYSVSTDTQSF
NA	TRBJ1-3	NA	TRBV3-1	TGTGCCAGCAGGTACGGGACACTGGAAGGAAACACCATATATTTT	CASRYGTLEGNTIYF
TRBD2	TRBJ2-7	NA	TRBV25-1	TGTGCCAGCAGTGAAGGGGGAATAGCGGGACGCTCCTACGAGCAGTACTTC	CASSEGGIAGRSYEQYF
TRBD1	TRBJ2-6	NA	TRBV12-3/TRBV12-4	TGTGCCAACAGTCTTTGGACAGGGGTCCCTTCTGGGGCCAACGTCCTGACTTTC	CANSLWTGVPSGANVLTF
TRBD1	TRBJ1-6	few	TRBV12-3/TRBV12-4	TGTGCCAGCAGGCTCGCAGGGGGCTCACCCCTCCACTTT	CASRLAGGSPLHF
NA	TRBJ1-2	NA	TRBV29-1	TGCAGCGTTGAAGATGGCGCAGGGGACTATGGCTACACCTTC	CSVEDGAGDYGYTF
TRBD2	TRBJ2-5	NA	TRBV6-1	TGTGCCAGCAACCCCTGGGGTAGCGGGAAAGCTGAGACCCAGTACTTC	CASNPWGSGKAETQYF
TRBD2	TRBJ2-3	many	TRBV28	TGTGCCAGCAGTTCCTGGACTAGCGGGAGCACAGATACGCAGTATTTT	CASSSWTSGSTDTQYF
TRBD2	TRBJ2-3	few	TRBV6-1	TGTGCCAGCAGTGAAGCGGGACTAGCGGGGTTAGATACGCAGTATTTT	CASSEAGLAGLDTQYF
NA	TRBJ1-3	NA	TRBV20-1	TGCAGTGCTAGATCTCGTGGAAACACCATATATTTT	CSARSRGNTIYF